This TCR beta chain was documented in a study of blood T cell repertoires in COVID-19. The wider study: In each case, the material was cDNA or gDNA derived from T cells, B-cell-depleted T cells, or PBMCs.

The length of the CDR3 is 20 residues. The junction had 21 bases not matched to a gene; V was cut back by 6 bases and J by 4 bases. The germline gives CDR1 MDHEN, CDR2 SYDVKM. This table comes from immunoSEQ multiplex PCR, and its TCRdb copy is limited to in-frame clones, with some not included. The sample shows tens of thousands of clones, under 90% of them seen only once. Sequencing was done on a sample of peripheral blood. The receptor comes from a man at least 80 years old with acute or convalescent COVID-19. This sequence joins TRBV28 and TRBJ2-1; 10 bases align to TRBD1. The CDR3 nucleotides are TGTGCCAGCAGCTCATCCGCGACCGGGACAGGGGTATCGGGTTACAATGAGCAGTTCTTC. Protein sequence: CASSSSATGTGVSGYNEQFF.